The 8 T cell receptor beta chains below come from one sample, sequenced in a study of cytomegalovirus exposure and HLA in healthy donors. 60 Vbeta and 13 Jbeta primers were used in PCR. TCRdb's copy holds only in-frame clones and misses some; the assay was immunoSEQ multiplex PCR. The data contain fewer than 110,000 clones, roughly 70% of them seen just once; the ten biggest clones take up more than 9%. Sequenced input: PBMCs. These receptors were collected from a man aged 50 to 60 in good health and CMV-seronegative.

The chain uses TRBV12-5 and TRBJ2-3, with D possibly matching TRBD2 (7 bases). The CDR3 totals 15 residues. The germline gives CDR1 LGHNT, CDR2 FRNRAP. V lost 0 bases and J 5 bases, leaving 12 bases between the germline ends. In nucleotides, the CDR3 is TGTGCTAGTGGTTTGGTGGGGGGGCCGGAAGATACGCAGTATTTT. This codes for CASGLVGGPEDTQYF.

This clone was observed a handful of times. The chain carries TRBV6-1 and TRBJ2-7, with TRBD1 identical over 11 bases. The V gene end was trimmed by 6 bases and the J gene end by 4 bases; junction bases not matched to a gene: 5. This CDR3 is 14 amino acids long. CDR1 MNHNS and CDR2 SASEGT come from the germline V gene. CDR3 coding DNA: TGTGCCAGCAGCGTGGGACAGGGGGTGTACGAGCAGTACTTC. Its translation: CASSVGQGVYEQYF.

This clone was seen only once. The V call is TRBV7-9, the J call TRBJ1-6; TRBD1 matches 8 bases. Trimming removed 6 bases from V and 8 bases from J; junction bases left unmatched: 9. Germline loops: CDR1 SEHNR, CDR2 FQNEAQ (reference sequence). This CDR3 has 15 amino acids. CDR3 protein: CASSPSDREDSPLHF. The CDR3 DNA is TGTGCCAGCAGTCCTTCGGACAGGGAAGATTCACCCCTCCACTTT.

This clone appeared once. CDR3 nucleotide sequence: TGTGCCAGCAGCTTAACAGGGTCACCCCTCCACTTT. Translated: CASSLTGSPLHF. This sequence joins TRBV7-2 and TRBJ1-6, with D tentatively TRBD1 (6 bases). Germline CDR1 SGHTA, CDR2 FQGNSA. Trimming stripped 2 bases from V and 10 bases from J, with 6 bases between. The CDR3 covers 12 residues.

The chain links TRBV7-7 to TRBJ1-5; 9 positions match TRBD1. The CDR3 extends over 19 amino acids. The germline V gene has CDR1 SSHAT and CDR2 FNYEAQ (reference sequence). The junction had 18 bases not matched to a gene; V was cut back by 7 bases and J by 2 bases. The CDR3 DNA sequence: TGTGCCAGCACCGGAGACCGGGACAGGGTCCTCTTGGGCAATCAGCCCCAGCATTTT. Its translation: CASTGDRDRVLLGNQPQHF.

V gene TRBV6-1 combines with J gene TRBJ1-2; D is perhaps TRBD1 (5 bases). V shed 2 bases and J shed 4 bases, with 11 bases lying between them. CDR1 and CDR2 (germline): MNHNS, SASEGT. The CDR3 is 14 amino acids. In DNA form, the CDR3 reads TGTGCCAGCAGTGAATTCAGGGAGGGCTATGGCTACACCTTC. Translation: CASSEFREGYGYTF.

The chain joins TRBV30 to TRBJ2-2; 9 nucleotides align to TRBD1. The CDR3 length is 15 residues. Germline loops: CDR1 GTSNPN, CDR2 SVGIG (reference sequence). Germline trimming cut 3 bases from V and 2 bases from J; bases unmatched to any gene: 4. CDR3 sequence (DNA): TGTGCCTGGAGACAGGGGGCCCTCAACACCGGGGAGCTGTTTTTT. The encoded protein is CAWRQGALNTGELFF.

This clone was detected only a few times. This chain joins TRBV5-6 and TRBJ2-7; TRBD1 matches at 10 bases. Trimming took 1 base from V and 3 from J; bases not matched to a gene: 7. Germline CDR1 reads SGHDT; CDR2 reads YYEEEE. The CDR3 totals 16 residues. The chain's CDR3 is CASSLLRTGGYYEQYF. In nucleotides, the CDR3 is TGTGCCAGCAGCTTGCTTCGGACAGGGGGATACTACGAGCAGTACTTC.